This T cell receptor (beta chain) was recorded in a study of T cells in Graves' hyperthyroidism and ophthalmopathy. Background on the study: The blood sample was taken at first diagnosis, before treatment began. General study results and limits: Appearing also in blood were most of the thyroid clonotypes expanded above 0.001.

This clonotype was seen a few times. Its matching antigen is unknown. Researchers barred patients who had uncontrolled infection, other autoimmune disease, pregnancy or lactation. Diagnostic decisions used clinical symptoms, serum thyroxine and TRAb, thyroid ultrasound and orbital computed tomography. Amplification of TCR beta CDR3 regions used RNA as the template. Initially, a first-round RT-PCR of the TCR CDR3 employed the HTBI primer set. MiXCR was run by TCRdb on the multiplex PCR reads, yielding one entry per CDR3 protein. The data contain hundreds of thousands of distinct CDR3 sequences, roughly 14% of them singletons. The sequenced sample consisted of blood. The sequence was obtained from a woman aged 40 to 50 with Graves' ophthalmopathy.

The CDR3 region is CASSQGGGPFTGELFF. Written as DNA, the CDR3 is TGTGCCAGTAGCCAAGGGGGAGGACCCTTTACCGGGGAGCTGTTTTTT. The rearrangement joins TRBV19 to TRBJ2-2; D possibly uses TRBD1 or TRBD2 (6 bases each). Germline lookup yields CDR1 LNHDA and CDR2 SQIVND (reference sequence). This CDR3 has 16 residues. V shed 6 bases and J shed 5 bases, with 19 bases lying between them.